A single sample gave rise to the 11 T cell receptor beta chains below, sequenced in a study of response to subunit inactivated influenza vaccine listed by TCRdb under 2018. The library relied on RT-PCR. The data were produced on an Illumina HiSeq 2500. The public reads were reprocessed in TCRdb via fastp at Q25 and MiXCR, keeping in-frame beta chains. Rows with a matching CDR3 protein are joined into one entry that keeps the most common DNA and genes. In this sample the table shows around 570,000 distinct CDR3 sequences, approximately 7.7% of which occur a single time. The ten biggest clones cover over 10% of the sample. Material: PBMCs from blood, obtained around 25 months after vaccination. The receptors shown here come from a man in his fifties or sixties who received an inactivated influenza vaccine. Donor details come from another sample of the same person, matched by shared clones.

V gene TRBV4-2 combines with J gene TRBJ2-7; unclear D gene. Germline V gene data show CDR1 as LGHNA and CDR2 as YNFKEQ. Trimming took off 3 bases at V and 6 bases at J, with 12 bases between the two ends. This CDR3 contains 13 residues. The CDR3 spells CASSHLIAVEQYF. The CDR3 coding sequence is TGTGCCAGCAGCCATCTAATTGCTGTCGAGCAGTACTTC.

The genes are TRBV9 and TRBJ1-4, with a tentative D call TRBD1 (5 bases). Deletions cut 4 bases from V and 3 bases from J, with 13 bases between. The germline gives CDR1 SGDLS, CDR2 YYNGEE. The CDR3 covers 15 residues. CDR3 DNA sequence: TGTGCCAGCAGCTTAGCCCAGGGTTCTAATGAAAAACTGTTTTTT. Amino acid sequence: CASSLAQGSNEKLFF.

This clonotype was observed a few times. The chain uses TRBV5-1 and TRBJ1-1, with 9 bases identical to TRBD1. The length of the CDR3 is 15 residues. J gave up 3 bases and V 4 bases, and 7 bases lay outside the gene matches. The germline V gene has CDR1 SGHRS and CDR2 YFSETQ. CDR3 region: CASSTGTGKDTEAFF. CDR3 nucleotides: TGCGCCAGCAGCACCGGGACAGGGAAGGACACTGAAGCTTTCTTT.

The chain has TRBV2 and TRBJ1-6; D not certain. Germline CDR1 SNHLY, CDR2 FYNNEI. The CDR3 is 16 amino acids. Trimming shortened V by 8 bases and J by 0 bases, and 14 bases separated the two germline ends. CDR3 sequence reads: CASSFRGNSYNSPLHF. The CDR3 coding sequence is TGTGCCAGCTCATTCCGCGGAAACTCCTATAATTCACCCCTCCACTTT.

This chain uses TRBV7-9 with TRBJ2-5; either TRBD1 or TRBD2 may supply D (5 bases each). Looked up from germline, CDR1 is SEHNR and CDR2 is FQNEAQ (reference sequence). The CDR3 spans 16 residues. V was shortened by 5 bases and J by 4 bases, with 20 bases between the two germline ends. CDR3 sequence reads: CASSPDPREFRETQYF. CDR3 nucleotide sequence: TGTGCCAGCAGCCCAGACCCCAGGGAGTTTCGAGAGACCCAGTACTTC.

This clonotype was counted at least ten times. The chain links TRBV7-6 to TRBJ2-7; 12 bases line up with TRBD2. Germline V CDR1 and CDR2: SGHVS, FNYEAQ. This CDR3 spans 14 amino acids. V was clipped by 4 bases and J by 2 bases; unmatched bases: 0. The CDR3 reads CASSSSGRAYEQYF. In DNA form, the CDR3 reads TGTGCCAGCAGCTCTAGCGGGAGGGCCTACGAGCAGTACTTC.

This chain uses TRBV19 with TRBJ1-6, with TRBD1 identical over 7 bases. Germline CDR1 and CDR2: LNHDA and SQIVND (reference sequence). With V trimmed by 5 bases and J by 7 bases, 5 bases remained unmatched. The CDR3 runs to 14 residues. The CDR3 loop is CASSSDRVNSPLHF. CDR3 sequence (DNA): TGTGCCAGTAGTTCCGACAGGGTGAATTCACCCCTCCACTTT.

The rearrangement links TRBV3-1 to TRBJ2-7; D is undetermined. The germline CDR1 and CDR2 sequences are LGHDT and YNNKEL (reference sequence). V was clipped by 3 bases and J by 1 base, with 7 bases between them. This CDR3 comprises 13 residues. The CDR3 DNA sequence: TGTGCCAGCAGCCAGGCGGAATCCTACGAGCAGTACTTC. The encoded protein is CASSQAESYEQYF.

This clonotype came up a few times. The chain recombines TRBV4-3 with TRBJ1-6; no reliable D call. Trimming took 6 bases from V and 7 from J, leaving 13 bases between them. The germline gives CDR1 LGHNA, CDR2 YSLEER. The CDR3 covers 14 residues. The DNA for the CDR3 is TGCGCCAGCAGGGCGGCTCTAGGGAATTCACCCCTCCACTTT. Amino acid sequence: CASRAALGNSPLHF.

In its sample, this clonotype was seen a few times. The chain joins TRBV11-1 to TRBJ2-7; the match to TRBD1 covers 8 bases. Germline-derived CDR1 and CDR2 are SGHAT and FQDESV (reference sequence). With 5 bases clipped from V and 7 bases from J, the junction kept 7 bases outside the gene matches. The CDR3 spans 13 residues. CDR3 sequence (DNA): TGTGCCAGCAGCCGGACAGGGTTTGGAGAGCAGTACTTC. This encodes CASSRTGFGEQYF. The complete variable domain, with remaining parts taken from reference TRBV11-1 and TRBJ2-7, reads EAEVAQSPRYKITEKSQAVAFWCDPISGHATLYWYRQILGQGPELLVQFQDESVVDDSQLPKDRFSAERLKGVDSTLKIQPAELGDSAMYLCASSRTGFGEQYFGPGTRLTVT.

The rearrangement uses TRBV12-3 or TRBV12-4 and TRBJ1-5, with TRBD1 as a possible D gene (5 bases). The V end lost 4 bases, the J end lost 4 bases, and 14 bases lay between the germline ends. The CDR3 is 15 amino acids. The CDR3 nucleotides read TGTGCCAGCAGTTCGGCCATGACAGATAATCAGCCCCAGCATTTT. Its translation: CASSSAMTDNQPQHF.